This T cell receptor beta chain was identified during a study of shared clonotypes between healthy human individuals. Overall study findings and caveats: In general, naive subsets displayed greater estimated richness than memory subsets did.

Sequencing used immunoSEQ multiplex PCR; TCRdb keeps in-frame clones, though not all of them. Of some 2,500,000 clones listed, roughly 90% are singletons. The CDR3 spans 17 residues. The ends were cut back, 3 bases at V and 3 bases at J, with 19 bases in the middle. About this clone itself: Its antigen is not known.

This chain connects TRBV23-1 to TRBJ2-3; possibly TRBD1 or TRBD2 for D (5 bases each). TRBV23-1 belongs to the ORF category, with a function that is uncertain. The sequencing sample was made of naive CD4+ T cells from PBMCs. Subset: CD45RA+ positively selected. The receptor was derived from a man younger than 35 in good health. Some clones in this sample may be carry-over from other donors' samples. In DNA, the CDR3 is TGCGCCAGCAGTCATGGGGACCTCGGCCAAGTTACAGATACGCAGTATTTT. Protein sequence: CASSHGDLGQVTDTQYF.